This is a list of T cell receptor beta chains from one sample in a study of blood T cells in healthy people across ages. TCRdb used MiXCR to reprocess the 5' RACE reads, holding one entry per CDR3 protein. This sample has some 800,000 distinct CDR3 sequences; around a quarter occur once, and the top ten carry under 4.5%. This sample was also put to use in a study of T cells of mothers and their children.

Sequencing was performed on blood. Receptor source: a boy younger than 18 in good health. CDR3s include the opening cysteine and the closing phenylalanine or tryptophan. Each record gives: CDR3 length, J gene, clone size, D gene, V gene, CDR3 protein, CDR3 DNA. The D gene is left open where the match is weak. For some rows the clone size is stated as once, few or many, or as a class when expanded; others skip it.

17	TRBJ2-2	few	NA	TRBV2	CASSNIGQTLNTGELFF	TGTGCCAGCAGTAATATTGGACAGACATTAAACACCGGGGAGCTGTTTTTT
14	TRBJ1-1	NA	NA	TRBV12-3/TRBV12-4	CASSLGGLTAEAFF	TGTGCCAGCAGTTTAGGGGGCCTAACCGCTGAAGCTTTCTTT
15	TRBJ2-7	many	NA	TRBV18	CASSLGTPPSDEQYF	TGTGCCAGCTCACTTGGGACACCTCCGAGCGACGAGCAGTACTTC
18	TRBJ2-1	NA	TRBD2	TRBV7-2	CASSPPGLAGGMNNEQFF	TGTGCCAGCAGCCCACCGGGACTAGCGGGGGGAATGAACAATGAGCAGTTCTTC
13	TRBJ2-7	NA	NA	TRBV6-5	CASSYSENYEQYF	TGTGCCAGCAGTTACTCTGAGAACTACGAGCAGTACTTC
14	TRBJ2-7	many	NA	TRBV20-1	CSAEMTRSSYEQYF	TGCAGTGCAGAGATGACGCGTAGCTCCTACGAGCAGTACTTC
16	TRBJ2-1	few	NA	TRBV4-3	CASSQGLRSSYNEQFF	TGCGCCAGCAGCCAAGGTCTGAGGAGCTCCTACAATGAGCAGTTCTTC
15	TRBJ1-1	NA	NA	TRBV18	CASSPPEARFLEAFF	TGTGCCAGCTCACCACCGGAAGCTAGGTTCCTTGAAGCTTTCTTT
16	TRBJ1-4	NA	NA	TRBV6-5	CASRLGRPATNEKLFF	TGTGCCAGCAGATTAGGACGGCCTGCAACTAATGAAAAACTGTTTTTT
15	TRBJ1-4	NA	NA	TRBV3-1	CASSQTGRVNEKLFF	TGTGCCAGCAGCCAAACGGGCAGGGTAAATGAAAAACTGTTTTTT
16	TRBJ2-1	NA	NA	TRBV14	CASSAWKGPTYNEQFF	TGTGCCAGCAGCGCTTGGAAAGGACCAACTTACAATGAGCAGTTCTTC
15	TRBJ2-1	NA	NA	TRBV7-2	CASSLRGGVIDEQFF	TGTGCCAGCAGCCTTAGGGGGGGCGTTATCGATGAGCAGTTCTTC
13	TRBJ1-4	few	NA	TRBV20-1	CSALDGDNEKLFF	TGCAGTGCCCTCGACGGGGATAATGAAAAACTGTTTTTT
14	TRBJ1-4	once	NA	TRBV5-1	CASSDPGSNEKLFF	TGCGCCAGCAGTGACCCGGGGTCTAATGAAAAACTGTTTTTT
11	TRBJ1-2	NA	NA	TRBV6-6	CASGVSHGYTF	TGTGCCAGCGGCGTGAGCCATGGCTACACCTTC
15	TRBJ2-3	NA	TRBD1	TRBV7-6	CASKPGQGSTDTQYF	TGTGCCAGCAAGCCCGGACAGGGGAGCACAGATACGCAGTATTTT
14	TRBJ1-4	few	NA	TRBV28	CASSFRPYYEKLFF	TGTGCCAGCAGTTTTCGACCCTACTATGAAAAACTGTTTTTT
13	TRBJ2-7	NA	NA	TRBV29-1	CSVEGSGGDEQYF	TGCAGCGTTGAAGGTTCAGGAGGGGACGAGCAGTACTTC
14	TRBJ2-3	few	NA	TRBV20-1	CTVDGGPGTDTQYF	TGCACGGTGGACGGCGGACCGGGGACAGATACGCAGTATTTT
16	TRBJ2-5	NA	NA	TRBV19	CASSDTGTRAEETQYF	TGTGCCAGTAGTGATACCGGGACACGTGCCGAAGAGACCCAGTACTTC
16	TRBJ2-5	few	TRBD2	TRBV7-8	CASSWSGGVKQETQYF	TGTGCCAGCAGCTGGAGCGGGGGGGTAAAGCAAGAGACCCAGTACTTC
15	TRBJ1-1	NA	NA	TRBV15	CATSRDSGAGTEAFF	TGTGCCACCAGCAGAGATTCGGGGGCAGGGACTGAAGCTTTCTTT
17	TRBJ2-7	NA	TRBD2	TRBV6-5	CASSEAFSSGSSYEQYF	TGTGCCAGCAGTGAGGCATTCTCTAGCGGGAGCTCCTACGAGCAGTACTTC
17	TRBJ2-6	few	NA	TRBV4-3	CASSQSVQQTGANVLTF	TGCGCCAGCAGCCAAAGCGTACAGCAAACTGGGGCCAACGTCCTGACTTTC
17	TRBJ2-7	few	TRBD1	TRBV2	CASTGTAITGHYYEQYF	TGTGCCAGCACCGGGACAGCAATCACTGGACATTATTACGAGCAGTACTTC
12	TRBJ2-1	NA	NA	TRBV30	CAWSLNKWEQFF	TGTGCCTGGAGCCTGAACAAATGGGAGCAGTTCTTC
14	TRBJ1-1	few	NA	TRBV7-8	CASSFLTENTEAFF	TGTGCCAGCAGCTTCTTGACAGAAAACACTGAAGCTTTCTTT
16	TRBJ2-2	few	TRBD2	TRBV7-3	CASSPSTSRNTGELFF	TGTGCCAGCAGCCCTTCGACTAGCCGGAACACCGGGGAGCTGTTTTTT
15	TRBJ1-5	few	TRBD1	TRBV25-1	CASSGLGQGEQPQHF	TGTGCCAGCAGTGGACTAGGGCAGGGGGAGCAGCCCCAGCATTTT
20	TRBJ2-5	NA	TRBD2	TRBV7-2	CASSLGIAGGQLLYQETQYF	TGTGCCAGCAGCTTAGGGATAGCGGGGGGCCAATTATTGTACCAAGAGACCCAGTACTTC
13	TRBJ2-5	NA	NA	TRBV6-2/TRBV6-3	CASRLQGGETQYF	TGTGCCAGCAGGTTACAGGGAGGGGAGACCCAGTACTTC
13	TRBJ2-7	NA	NA	TRBV10-3	CAISGVQGSEQYF	TGTGCCATCAGTGGGGTTCAGGGGAGCGAGCAGTACTTC
13	TRBJ2-2	NA	TRBD1	TRBV29-1	CSVRDSDTGELFF	TGCAGCGTCCGGGACAGCGACACCGGGGAGCTGTTTTTT
15	TRBJ2-1	NA	TRBD2	TRBV20-1	CSARDPRGDYNEQFF	TGCAGTGCTAGAGATCCGCGGGGGGATTACAATGAGCAGTTCTTC
14	TRBJ2-1	few	TRBD1	TRBV6-5	CASSSRTGVNEQFF	TGTGCCAGCAGTTCCAGGACAGGGGTCAATGAGCAGTTCTTC
13	TRBJ2-1	NA	NA	TRBV11-2	CASSFFTGLEQFF	TGTGCCAGCAGCTTCTTCACGGGGCTTGAGCAGTTCTTC
19	TRBJ2-1	NA	TRBD2	TRBV7-3	CASSLRVSGEMAPDNEQFF	TGTGCCAGCAGCTTAAGAGTTAGCGGGGAAATGGCTCCTGACAATGAGCAGTTCTTC
16	TRBJ2-7	NA	TRBD2	TRBV7-9	CASSPISSGTFYGQYF	TGTGCCAGCAGCCCCATTTCTAGCGGGACTTTCTACGGGCAGTACTTC
13	TRBJ2-5	few	NA	TRBV29-1	CSVDPATGETQYF	TGCAGCGTTGATCCGGCAACTGGGGAGACCCAGTACTTC
13	TRBJ2-7	NA	NA	TRBV10-3	CAITQPGADEQYF	TGTGCCATCACCCAACCCGGGGCTGACGAGCAGTACTTC